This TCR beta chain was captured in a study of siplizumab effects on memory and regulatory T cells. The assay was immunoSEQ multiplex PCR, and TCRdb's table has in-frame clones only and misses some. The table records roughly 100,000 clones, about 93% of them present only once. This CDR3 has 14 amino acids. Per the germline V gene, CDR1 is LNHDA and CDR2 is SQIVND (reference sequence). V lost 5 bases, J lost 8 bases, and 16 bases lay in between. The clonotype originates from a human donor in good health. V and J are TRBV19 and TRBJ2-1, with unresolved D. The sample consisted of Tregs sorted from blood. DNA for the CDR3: TGTGCCAGTAGTCTCCGGCAGCTTAAGGATGAGCAGTTCTTC. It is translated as CASSLRQLKDEQFF.